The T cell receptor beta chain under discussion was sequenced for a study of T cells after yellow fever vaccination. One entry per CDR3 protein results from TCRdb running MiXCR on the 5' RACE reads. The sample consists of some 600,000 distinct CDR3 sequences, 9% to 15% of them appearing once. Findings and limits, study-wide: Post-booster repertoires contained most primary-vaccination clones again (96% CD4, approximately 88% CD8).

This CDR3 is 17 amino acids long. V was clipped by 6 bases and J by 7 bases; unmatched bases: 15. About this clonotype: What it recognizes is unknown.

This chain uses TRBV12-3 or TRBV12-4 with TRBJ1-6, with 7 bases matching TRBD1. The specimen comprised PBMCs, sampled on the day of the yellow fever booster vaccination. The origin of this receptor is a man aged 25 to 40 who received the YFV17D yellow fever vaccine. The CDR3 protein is CASSRSYSGTVNSPLHF. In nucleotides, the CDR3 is TGTGCCAGCAGCCGCTCGTACTCCGGGACAGTCAATTCACCCCTCCACTTT.